The sequence of this TCR beta chain was determined in a study of CD4 and CD8 cells across lung adenocarcinoma regions. Donors had localized lung adenocarcinoma, a non-small cell lung cancer. MiXCR, applied by TCRdb to the PCR reads, yields one record per CDR3 protein. The sample records almost 5,000 distinct CDR3 sequences, approximately 63% being singletons. V was clipped by 3 bases and J by 2 bases, with 7 bases between them. CDR3 length: 13 amino acids. Germline CDR1 is SGHTA and CDR2 is FQGNSA. The material sequenced was CD4+ T cells from the center of a lung tumor. This chain links TRBV7-2 with TRBJ2-5; D call uncertain. The receptor was derived from a male donor with lung adenocarcinoma. The CD4 and CD8 labels of this study may be unreliable. The CDR3 DNA is TGTGCCAGCAGCTTCCAACGGCAAGAGACCCAGTACTTC. Protein: CASSFQRQETQYF.